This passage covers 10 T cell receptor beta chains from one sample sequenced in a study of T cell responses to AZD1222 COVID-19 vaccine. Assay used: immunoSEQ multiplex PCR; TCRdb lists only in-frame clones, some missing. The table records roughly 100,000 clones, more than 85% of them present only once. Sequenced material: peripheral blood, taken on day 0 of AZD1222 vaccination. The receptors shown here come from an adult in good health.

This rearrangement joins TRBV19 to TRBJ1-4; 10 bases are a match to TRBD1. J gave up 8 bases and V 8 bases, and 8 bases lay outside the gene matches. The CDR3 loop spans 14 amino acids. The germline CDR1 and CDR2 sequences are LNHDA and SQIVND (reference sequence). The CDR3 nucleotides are TGTGCCAGTGGGGACAGGGGAGGGGACGAAAAACTGTTTTTT. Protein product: CASGDRGGDEKLFF.

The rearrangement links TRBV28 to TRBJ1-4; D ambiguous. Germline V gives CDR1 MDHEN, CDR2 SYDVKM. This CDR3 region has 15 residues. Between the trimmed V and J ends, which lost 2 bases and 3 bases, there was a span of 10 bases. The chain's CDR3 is CASSLDGLSNEKLFF. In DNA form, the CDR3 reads TGTGCCAGCAGTTTAGACGGACTGTCTAATGAAAAACTGTTTTTT. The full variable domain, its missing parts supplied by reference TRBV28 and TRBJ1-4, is DVKVTQSSRYLVKRTGEKVFLECVQDMDHENMFWYRQDPGLGLRLIYFSYDVKMKEKGDIPEGYSVSREKKERFSLILESASTNQTSMYLCASSLDGLSNEKLFFGSGTQLSVL.

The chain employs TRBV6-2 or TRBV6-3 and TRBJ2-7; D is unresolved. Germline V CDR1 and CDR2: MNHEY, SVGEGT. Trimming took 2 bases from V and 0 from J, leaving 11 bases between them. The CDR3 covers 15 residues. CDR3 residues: CASSYGAKSSYEQYF. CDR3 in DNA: TGTGCCAGCAGTTACGGAGCGAAGAGCTCCTACGAGCAGTACTTC.

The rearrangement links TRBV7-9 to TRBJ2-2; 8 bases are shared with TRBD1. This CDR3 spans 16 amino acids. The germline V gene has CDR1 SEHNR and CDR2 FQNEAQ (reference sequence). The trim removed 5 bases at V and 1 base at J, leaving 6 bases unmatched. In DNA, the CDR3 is TGTGCCAGCAGCGTGAGAGGACAGGGGAACACCGGGGAGCTGTTTTTT. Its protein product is CASSVRGQGNTGELFF.

The CDR3 loop reads CASSLRSGGGTNTGELFF. The CDR3 DNA reads TGTGCCAGCAGCTTACGGTCCGGCGGGGGGACTAACACCGGGGAGCTGTTTTTT. V gene TRBV7-2 combines with J gene TRBJ2-2; 8 positions agree with TRBD2. CDR1 SGHTA and CDR2 FQGNSA come from the germline V gene. V shed 2 bases and J 2 bases; nucleotides not matched to a gene: 10. The CDR3 is 18 residues long.

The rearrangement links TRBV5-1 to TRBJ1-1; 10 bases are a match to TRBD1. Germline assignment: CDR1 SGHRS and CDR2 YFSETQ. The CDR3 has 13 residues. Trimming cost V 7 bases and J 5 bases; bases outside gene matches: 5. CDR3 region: CASDQGQGTEAFF. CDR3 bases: TGCGCCAGCGATCAGGGACAGGGGACTGAAGCTTTCTTT.

The CDR3 here is CASSPGPNQPQHF. Written as DNA, the CDR3 is TGTGCCAGCAGCCCCGGGCCCAATCAGCCCCAGCATTTT. The chain has TRBV9 and TRBJ1-5; D not certain. Per the germline V gene, CDR1 is SGDLS and CDR2 is YYNGEE. This CDR3 has 13 amino acids. With 4 bases removed from V and 3 bases from J, the gap between germline ends came to 8 bases.

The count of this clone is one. The CDR3 sequence: CASSLAGRDTQYF. The CDR3 coding sequence is TGTGCCAGCAGCTTAGCTGGGAGGGATACGCAGTATTTT. The chain employs TRBV7-2 and TRBJ2-3, with a possible D match to TRBD2 (6 bases). Trimming left V 0 bases short and J 6 bases short, with 7 bases between. The CDR3 consists of 13 residues. The germline gives CDR1 SGHTA, CDR2 FQGNSA.

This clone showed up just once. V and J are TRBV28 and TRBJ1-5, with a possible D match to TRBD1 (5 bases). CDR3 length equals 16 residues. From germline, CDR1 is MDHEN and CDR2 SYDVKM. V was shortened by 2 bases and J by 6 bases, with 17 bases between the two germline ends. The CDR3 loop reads CASSLGAGAESQPQHF. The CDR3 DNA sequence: TGTGCCAGCAGTTTAGGGGCAGGAGCAGAAAGTCAGCCCCAGCATTTT.

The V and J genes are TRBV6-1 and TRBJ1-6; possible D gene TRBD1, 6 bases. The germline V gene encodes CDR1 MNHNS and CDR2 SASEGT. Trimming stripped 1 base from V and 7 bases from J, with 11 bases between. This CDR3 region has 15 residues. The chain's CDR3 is CASSEGGAGNSPLHF. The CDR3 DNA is TGTGCCAGCAGTGAAGGGGGGGCAGGGAATTCACCCCTCCACTTT.